The entry that follows covers one TCR beta chain sequence. The antigen is not known. Time point reported: week 47, end of study. Topical imiquimod accompanied each vaccine dose, which consisted of 300 ug of mutant IDH1 20-mer peptide. Patients had eight vaccinations, in weeks 1, 3, 5, 7, 11, 15, 19 and 23. TCRdb keeps only in-frame clones here, not all; method: immunoSEQ multiplex PCR. In the table there are 40,000 to 50,000 clones, 65% to 90% of which are singletons. This entry belongs to a study of a mutant IDH1 vaccine in newly diagnosed glioma. Study-level information: Visit V13 took place at week 47, and visit V12 happened at week 35.

The CDR3 totals 17 residues. Trimming stripped 0 bases from V and 1 base from J, with 15 bases between. Germline CDR1 reads LGHNA; CDR2 reads YSLEER. Material: PBMCs, obtained from a glioma patient whose treatment included an IDH1 peptide vaccine. The sequence was collected from a man aged 18 to 35 with glioma. Some clones in this sample may be carry-over from other donors' samples. The chain has TRBV4-3 and TRBJ1-1, with D perhaps TRBD1 (6 bases). The CDR3 nucleotides are TGCGCCAGCAGCCAAGATAGGGTGAACAGGGCGAACACTGAAGCTTTCTTT. As protein: CASSQDRVNRANTEAFF.